Below are 21 T cell receptor beta chains sequenced from a single sample in a study of T cells after yellow fever vaccination. MiXCR, run by TCRdb on the 5' RACE reads, gives a single entry per CDR3 protein. Among around 310,000 distinct CDR3 sequences listed, about 3.5% were seen once. Source: PBMCs, taken on the day of the yellow fever booster vaccination. The receptors stem from a man between 18 and 35 years old who received the YFV17D yellow fever vaccine.

This clonotype was recorded at least ten times. V and J are TRBV7-2 and TRBJ1-3; no clear D. The germline V gene encodes CDR1 SGHTA and CDR2 FQGNSA. Trimming removed 4 bases at V and 4 bases at J, with 5 bases between. The CDR3 runs 12 residues. CDR3 sequence reads: CASSSLGNTIYF. As DNA, the CDR3 is TGTGCCAGCAGCTCGTTAGGAAACACCATATATTTT.

This clonotype has more than one count but fewer than ten. V is TRBV5-1 and J is TRBJ2-2; perhaps TRBD2 as D (6 bases). The CDR3 covers 16 residues. Germline lookup yields CDR1 SGHRS and CDR2 YFSETQ. V was trimmed by 2 bases and J by 0 bases, leaving 11 bases between them. The CDR3 DNA sequence: TGCGCCAGCAGCTTACGGGAGACCCCGAACACCGGGGAGCTGTTTTTT. It encodes CASSLRETPNTGELFF.

The V gene is TRBV20-1, the J gene TRBJ2-7, with D tentatively TRBD1 or TRBD2 (5 bases each). The CDR3 has 16 residues. V was cut by 5 bases and J by 1 base, with 21 bases left in between. Germline assignment: CDR1 DFQATT and CDR2 SNEGSKA (reference sequence). The CDR3 DNA is TGCAGTGCTCTTAAATTCTTCCGGGACGCGTCCTACGAGCAGTACTTC. Protein: CSALKFFRDASYEQYF.

The table lists this clonotype with many counts. The junction differs from germline at one of its ends, possibly a read error. This chain links TRBV4-3 with TRBJ2-1; D not certain. This CDR3 has 14 residues. CDR1 is LGHNA and CDR2 is YSLEER in the germline V gene. In DNA, the CDR3 is TGCGCCAGCACCCAAGGAACGGGTACCAATGAGCAGTTCTTC. This translates into CASTQGTGTNEQFF.

This clonotype was recorded at least ten times. V and J are TRBV27 and TRBJ2-1; either TRBD1 or TRBD2 may supply D (5 bases each). V was trimmed by 5 bases and J by 8 bases, leaving 10 bases between them. From germline, CDR1 is MNHEY and CDR2 SMNVEV (reference sequence). The CDR3 runs 12 residues. The CDR3 nucleotides are TGTGCCAGCAGTCGACGGGACGATGAGCAGTTCTTC. This sequence encodes CASSRRDDEQFF.

This clonotype was seen a handful of times. J is TRBJ2-5 and V is TRBV7-2; 9 bases are shared with TRBD1. Germline CDR1 and CDR2: SGHTA and FQGNSA. CDR3 size: 13 residues. The trim removed 6 bases at V and 5 bases at J, leaving 4 bases unmatched. CDR3 in DNA: TGTGCCAGCAGATACAGGGGGCAGGAGACCCAGTACTTC. Translating it yields CASRYRGQETQYF.

This clonotype was seen many times. V is TRBV12-3 or TRBV12-4 and J is TRBJ2-7, with TRBD1 identical over 9 bases. This CDR3 has 14 amino acids. After removal of 6 bases from V and 6 bases from J, the junction contained 9 bases not matched to a gene. CDR3 nucleotide sequence: TGTGCCAGCAGACCCGGGACAGGGTCCAGCGAGCAGTACTTC. It is translated as CASRPGTGSSEQYF.

The table lists this clonotype with many counts. The chain couples TRBV27 to TRBJ2-3; TRBD1 matches 9 bases. This CDR3 is 19 amino acids long. V was clipped by 3 bases and J by 3 bases; unmatched bases: 16. Germline CDR1 is MNHEY and CDR2 is SMNVEV (reference sequence). The CDR3 bases are TGTGCCAGCAGTTTCTTAAAGGGGTCGGGGGACAGGGAGACAGATACGCAGTATTTT. This sequence encodes CASSFLKGSGDRETDTQYF.

This clonotype turned up a few times. The chain is built from TRBV4-2 and TRBJ1-2; maybe TRBD1 (5 bases). V was cut by 4 bases and J by 8 bases, with 20 bases left in between. CDR3 length equals 15 residues. CDR1 and CDR2 (germline): LGHNA, YNFKEQ. CDR3 in amino acids: CASSPRFGAPGGYTF. The CDR3 nucleotides read TGTGCCAGCAGCCCTAGGTTCGGGGCCCCCGGAGGCTACACCTTC.

This clonotype has more than one count but fewer than ten. The V and J genes are TRBV7-2 and TRBJ2-1; perhaps TRBD2 as D (5 bases). The length of the CDR3 is 15 residues. Germline lookup yields CDR1 SGHTA and CDR2 FQGNSA. Trimming took 3 bases from V and 5 from J, leaving 14 bases between them. In nucleotides, the CDR3 is TGTGCCAGCAGCTTGGGTCCGAGCGGTCACAATGAGCAGTTCTTC. It encodes CASSLGPSGHNEQFF.

There are a few counts of this clonotype. The V and J genes are TRBV7-2 and TRBJ2-2, with a possible D match to TRBD2 (7 bases). Germline V lookup: CDR1 SGHTA, CDR2 FQGNSA. The CDR3 loop spans 16 amino acids. V was trimmed by 3 bases and J by 3 bases, leaving 14 bases between them. The CDR3 DNA sequence: TGTGCCAGCAGCTTGGGGGGGGCCTACTACACCGGGGAGCTGTTTTTT. Residues: CASSLGGAYYTGELFF.

CDR3 sequence reads: CASSKEGSQETQYF. CDR3 bases: TGTGCCAGCAGCAAAGAGGGCAGCCAAGAGACCCAGTACTTC. The chain combines TRBV21-1 with TRBJ2-5; the D segment call TRBD2 is taken from the table without a DNA check. TRBV21-1 is a listed pseudogene. The CDR3 has 14 amino acids.

This clonotype was counted ten times or more. The chain is built from TRBV7-8 and TRBJ2-1; D is possibly TRBD1 or TRBD2 (5 bases each). CDR1 SGHVS and CDR2 FQNEAQ come from the germline V gene. CDR3 length: 14 amino acids. V lost 2 bases and J lost 3, with 8 bases in between. The CDR3 DNA reads as TGTGCCAGCAGCTTACGAGGGGTCTACAATGAGCAGTTCTTC. Its translation is CASSLRGVYNEQFF.

This clonotype was seen a handful of times. This rearrangement joins TRBV6-1 to TRBJ1-1, with D unresolved. Trimming removed 8 bases from V and 1 base from J, with 5 bases in between. Per germline, CDR1 MNHNS and CDR2 SASEGT. The CDR3 totals 11 residues. CDR3 sequence reads: CASAPNTEAFF. The CDR3 DNA reads TGTGCCAGCGCCCCGAACACTGAAGCTTTCTTT.

CDR3 residues: CASSPGQGISNTQYF. CDR3 coding DNA: TGTGCCAGCAGTCCCGGACAGGGGATCTCGAATACGCAGTATTTT. The chain joins TRBV12-3 or TRBV12-4 to TRBJ2-3; 9 bases are shared with TRBD1. V lost 5 bases and J lost 7; bases outside the gene matches: 10. This CDR3 is built from 15 residues.

This clonotype was seen at least ten times. The DNA of the CDR3 is TGTGCCATCAGGGGGGGACTAGCCCTCAATGAGCAGTTCTTC. Residues: CAIRGGLALNEQFF. This sequence joins TRBV10-3 and TRBJ2-1, with 9 bases matching TRBD2. Germline V gives CDR1 ENHRY, CDR2 SYGVKD. This CDR3 comprises 14 residues. Germline trimming cut 6 bases from V and 6 bases from J; bases unmatched to any gene: 6.

The chain is built from TRBV5-1 and TRBJ2-3; D unresolved. V lost 7 bases to trimming and J lost 2 bases, with 14 bases between them. Germline V gene lookup returns CDR1 SGHRS and CDR2 YFSETQ. The CDR3 is 14 residues long. CDR3 sequence (DNA): TGCGCCAGCGCCCCAGCCCAATACACAGATACGCAGTATTTT. Its translation: CASAPAQYTDTQYF. The full variable domain, in which reference TRBV5-1 and TRBJ2-3 provide the parts outside the CDR3, is KAGVTQTPRYLIKTRGQQVTLSCSPISGHRSVSWYQQTPGQGLQFLFEYFSETQRNKGNFPGRFSGRQFSNSRSEMNVSTLELGDSALYLCASAPAQYTDTQYFGPGTRLTVL.

At least ten counts were recorded for this clonotype. This chain uses TRBV7-6 with TRBJ2-3; TRBD2 matches at 9 bases. CDR1 and CDR2 (germline): SGHVS, FNYEAQ. CDR3 length: 15 amino acids. V was clipped by 5 bases and J by 5 bases; unmatched bases: 8. The CDR3 DNA reads as TGTGCCAGCAGCGGTAGCGGGGGTAAAGGAGATACGCAGTATTTT. The encoded protein is CASSGSGGKGDTQYF.

This clonotype was counted only a few times. The rearrangement joins TRBV2 to TRBJ1-5; a possible D gene is TRBD1 (6 bases). CDR1 and CDR2 from the germline V gene are SNHLY and FYNNEI. V was clipped by 6 bases and J by 0 bases, with 12 bases between them. The CDR3 is 15 residues long. The CDR3 DNA reads as TGTGCCAGCAGGTGGTCAGGGGATAGCAATCAGCCCCAGCATTTT. Translating it yields CASRWSGDSNQPQHF.

This CDR3 is CASSQEGPRANTGELFF. CDR3 coding DNA: TGCGCCAGCAGCCAAGAGGGTCCCCGGGCGAACACCGGGGAGCTGTTTTTT. The chain has TRBV4-3 and TRBJ2-2; D is unresolved. The V end was cut by 0 bases, the J end by 0 bases, with 11 bases between. CDR1 is LGHNA, CDR2 YSLEER, per germline. The length of the CDR3 is 17 residues.

This clonotype was seen ten or more times. The chain recombines TRBV7-9 with TRBJ2-7, with 8 positions matching TRBD1. There are 14 residues in the CDR3. The trim removed 6 bases at V and 0 bases at J, leaving 4 bases unmatched. Germline CDR1 and CDR2: SEHNR and FQNEAQ (reference sequence). CDR3 amino acids: CASRSRGPSYEQYF. CDR3 nucleotides: TGTGCCAGCAGGTCCAGGGGGCCCTCCTACGAGCAGTACTTC.